The rows below give T cell receptor beta chains drawn from one sample of a study of shared clonotypes between healthy human individuals. TCRdb's copy holds only in-frame clones and misses some; the assay was immunoSEQ multiplex PCR. The table includes about 2.2 million clones, around 95% detected once. Sequenced sample: naive CD8+ T cells from PBMCs. The receptors derive from a man aged 18 to 29 in good health. Some clones in this sample may be carry-over from other donors' samples. CDR3s include the opening cysteine and the closing phenylalanine or tryptophan. D genes are given only for firm matches. Size is omitted from some rows. Given values are once, few, many or a class for expanded clones.

v_gene	j_gene	abundance	d_gene	CDR3nt	CDR3aa
TRBV4-1	TRBJ2-3	once	TRBD2	TGCGCCAGCAGCCAAGGACTAGCGGGCACAGATACGCAGTATTTT	CASSQGLAGTDTQYF
TRBV5-1	TRBJ2-1	.	.	TGCGCCAGCAGCTTGGCCGGAACGGGAGACTCCTACAATGAGCAGTTCTTC	CASSLAGTGDSYNEQFF
TRBV27	TRBJ1-2	.	.	TGTGCCAGCAGTTCCCCCGGGACTGGGTTAGGCTACACCTTC	CASSSPGTGLGYTF
TRBV28	TRBJ2-2	once	.	TGTGCCAGCAAGGAGGCCCCCGGGGAGCTGTTTTTT	CASKEAPGELFF
TRBV19	TRBJ2-5	.	.	TGTGCCAGTAACGGCAGGAAGAAAGAGACCCAGTACTTC	CASNGRKKETQYF
TRBV27	TRBJ2-3	.	.	TGTGCCAGCAGTTTACACGGGGATACGCAGTATTTT	CASSLHGDTQYF
TRBV5-1	TRBJ2-6	.	.	TGCGCCAGCAGCACACTGGACCGTGACGGGGCCAACGTCCTGACTTTC	CASSTLDRDGANVLTF
TRBV5-6	TRBJ2-5	.	.	TGTGCCAGCAGCCAGGGGCCCTGGGACCAAGAGACCCAGTACTTC	CASSQGPWDQETQYF
TRBV4-3	TRBJ2-7	.	.	TGCGCCAGCAGCCAAGAAGGAACTGGGCCCTACGAGCAGTACTTC	CASSQEGTGPYEQYF
TRBV28	TRBJ2-1	.	TRBD2	TGTGCCAGCACCCGGGGACTAGCGAGTTACAATGAGCAGTTCTTC	CASTRGLASYNEQFF